A selection of T cell receptor beta chains follows, all from one sample in a study of OX40 agonist ivuxolimab in advanced cancers. The table came from immunoSEQ multiplex PCR; TCRdb's copy has only in-frame clones and leaves some out. Seen here are 80,000 to 100,000 clones, under 95% observed once, and the top ten hold 0.45% to 0.55%. The material sequenced was CD4+ or CD8+ T cells sorted from blood, taken in a trial of the OX40 agonist ivuxolimab. The receptors stem from an adult with an advanced solid tumor such as melanoma, head and neck, liver or kidney cancer. The CDR3 runs from the conserved cysteine through the conserved F or W. The order of the fields is V gene, J gene, CDR3 length, D gene, CDR3 protein, CDR3 DNA. The D gene is left open where the match is weak.

TRBV10-3,TRBJ1-2,14,TRBD1,CAISGIRGSYGYTF,TGTGCCATCAGTGGGATCAGGGGGTCATATGGCTACACCTTC
TRBV18,TRBJ2-1,16,NA,CASSPVEGLSYNEQFF,TGTGCCAGCTCACCAGTAGAGGGGCTCTCCTACAATGAGCAGTTCTTC
TRBV30,TRBJ2-7,16,NA,CAWSRGVISTRYEQYF,TGTGCCTGGAGCCGCGGAGTTATATCGACCCGCTACGAGCAGTACTTC
TRBV4-1,TRBJ2-2,15,NA,CASSQDRVVTGELFF,TGCGCCAGCAGCCAAGACAGGGTTGTGACCGGGGAGCTGTTTTTT
TRBV5-1,TRBJ2-5,17,TRBD2,CASSLDGAGGLLETQYF,TGCGCCAGCAGCTTGGATGGGGCGGGAGGCCTTCTCGAGACCCAGTACTTC
TRBV19,TRBJ2-6,19,TRBD2,CASSTPGLAGLFRANVLTF,TGTGCCAGTAGTACCCCGGGACTAGCGGGGCTTTTTCGGGCCAACGTCCTGACTTTC
TRBV7-9,TRBJ2-7,15,TRBD1,CASSLDRGSSYEQYF,TGTGCCAGCAGCTTGGACAGGGGGAGCTCCTACGAGCAGTACTTC
TRBV10-3,TRBJ2-7,14,NA,CAIRPGQDGDEQYF,TGTGCCATCAGGCCGGGCCAAGACGGAGACGAGCAGTACTTC
TRBV19,TRBJ1-4,13,NA,CASSIEPNEKLFF,TGTGCCAGTAGTATCGAGCCGAATGAAAAACTGTTTTTT
TRBV10-3,TRBJ2-1,15,TRBD2,CATEGGLAGSNEQFF,TGTGCCACGGAAGGCGGGCTAGCGGGATCCAATGAGCAGTTCTTC
TRBV9,TRBJ2-7,15,NA,CASSVDVQAIGEQYF,TGTGCCAGCAGCGTAGATGTACAGGCCATCGGGGAGCAGTACTTC
TRBV7-9,TRBJ2-1,14,NA,CASILGVNYNEQFF,NA
TRBV21-1,TRBJ2-1,14,NA,CASSLRTGLNEQFF,TGTGCCAGCAGCCTTCGGACAGGGCTAAATGAGCAGTTCTTC
TRBV4-1,TRBJ1-3,14,NA,CASSQDKSGNTIYF,TGCGCCAGCAGCCAAGATAAATCAGGAAACACCATATATTTT
TRBV6-5,TRBJ2-2,15,NA,CASSPGGSGTGELFF,TGTGCCAGCAGTCCAGGGGGGTCAGGCACCGGGGAGCTGTTTTTT